Listed below are T cell receptor beta chains from one sample, sequenced in a study of blood T cell repertoires in COVID-19. The assay was immunoSEQ multiplex PCR, and TCRdb's table has in-frame clones only and misses some. This table has roughly 81,000 clones, under 85% appearing once. Sequences were obtained from peripheral blood. The receptors derive from a woman over 75 with COVID-19, enrolled during active disease. Both conserved end residues are part of each CDR3. The D gene is left open where the match is weak. Clone sizes are given selectively: once, few, many, or a class where the clone is expanded.

CDR3aa | CDR3nt | j_gene | abundance | len | v_gene | d_gene
CASSLGTGYNTGELFF | TGCGCCAGCAGCCTAGGGACAGGGTATAACACCGGGGAGCTGTTTTTT | TRBJ2-2 | few | 16 | TRBV4-3 | TRBD1
CASSPLRETQYF | TGTGCCAGCAGCCCACTACGGGAGACCCAGTACTTC | TRBJ2-5 | NA | 12 | TRBV7-2 | NA
CAISDLGGAAEQYF | TGTGCCATCAGTGATTTAGGCGGGGCGGCCGAGCAGTACTTC | TRBJ2-7 | NA | 14 | TRBV10-3 | NA
CASSPPTSGFPHEQFF | TGTGCCAGCAGCCCACCGACTAGCGGGTTCCCCCATGAGCAGTTCTTC | TRBJ2-1 | once | 16 | TRBV3-1/TRBV3-2 | TRBD2
CASSELSYEQYF | TGTGCCAGCAGTGAACTCTCCTACGAGCAGTACTTC | TRBJ2-7 | NA | 12 | TRBV2 | NA
CASSQSKAREGGDEQYF | TGCGCCAGCAGTCAATCTAAGGCGAGAGAGGGTGGAGACGAGCAGTACTTC | TRBJ2-7 | NA | 17 | TRBV23-1 | NA
CASSLVAPTDTQYF | TGCGCCAGCAGCTTGGTGGCACCCACAGATACGCAGTATTTT | TRBJ2-3 | NA | 14 | TRBV5-1 | NA
CASSQEGGVYEQYF | TGTGCCAGCAGCCAAGAAGGGGGGGTCTACGAGCAGTACTTC | TRBJ2-7 | NA | 14 | TRBV4-2 | NA
CASSLRGGWGQENTGELFF | TGTGCCAGCAGCTTGAGGGGAGGATGGGGACAGGAGAACACCGGGGAGCTGTTTTTT | TRBJ2-2 | NA | 19 | TRBV7-7 | TRBD1
CASGGRGRADTQYF | TGCGCCAGCGGTGGCAGGGGGCGAGCAGATACGCAGTATTTT | TRBJ2-3 | NA | 14 | TRBV5-1 | TRBD1